This passage covers 29 T cell receptor beta chains from one sample sequenced in a study of shared clonotypes between healthy human individuals. Sequencing used immunoSEQ multiplex PCR; TCRdb keeps in-frame clones, though not all of them. This table holds fewer than 1.8 million clones, around 98.5% found once. The sample consisted of naive CD4+ T cells sorted from blood. Indicated subset: CD45RA+ positively selected. These receptors all stem from a man aged 30 to 45 in good health.

The chain joins TRBV2 to TRBJ2-1, with a tentative D call TRBD2 (6 bases). Trimming pared 4 bases from V and 8 bases from J, leaving 18 bases between. This CDR3 contains 15 residues. Germline V lookup: CDR1 SNHLY, CDR2 FYNNEI. This chain's CDR3 is CASSVLGEVAYEQFF. For the CDR3, the DNA is TGTGCCAGCAGTGTTCTGGGGGAGGTGGCCTATGAGCAGTTCTTC.

V gene TRBV6-1 combines with J gene TRBJ2-4; D gene unclear. The CDR3 has 15 residues. Trimming removed 0 bases at V and 0 bases at J, with 6 bases between. Germline values: CDR1 MNHNS, CDR2 SASEGT. CDR3 DNA: TGTGCCAGCAGTGAAGCTAGCACAGCCAAAAACATTCAGTACTTC. Residues: CASSEASTAKNIQYF.

The V gene is TRBV5-4, the J gene TRBJ2-2; 7 bases match TRBD2. V lost 0 bases, J lost 4 bases, and 3 bases stayed unmatched. The germline V gene encodes CDR1 SGHNT and CDR2 YYREEE (reference sequence). The CDR3 loop spans 15 amino acids. The CDR3 nucleotides read TGTGCCAGCAGCTTGGGCGGGAGCGGCACCGGGGAGCTGTTTTTT. This encodes CASSLGGSGTGELFF.

The V gene is TRBV5-4, the J gene TRBJ2-7; 10 nucleotides align to TRBD2. J was trimmed by 6 bases and V by 0 bases; bases with no gene match: 6. Germline V gene sequence: CDR1 SGHNT, CDR2 YYREEE (reference sequence). The CDR3 runs 15 residues. The CDR3 bases are TGTGCCAGCAGCTTGGACCCTAGCGGGAGTGGCGAGCAGTACTTC. Translating gives CASSLDPSGSGEQYF.

This rearrangement joins TRBV4-2 to TRBJ2-2; 9 bases agree with TRBD2. Trimming cost V 3 bases and J 2 bases; bases outside gene matches: 4. Germline assignment: CDR1 LGHNA and CDR2 YNFKEQ. This CDR3 region has 16 residues. CDR3 in amino acids: CASSQLGLANTGELFF. The CDR3 DNA reads as TGTGCCAGCAGCCAGCTGGGACTAGCTAACACCGGGGAGCTGTTTTTT.

V gene TRBV7-2 combines with J gene TRBJ2-1, with 9 positions matching TRBD2. The CDR3 length is 15 residues. The junction had 9 bases not matched to a gene; V was cut back by 5 bases and J by 7 bases. Germline CDR1 is SGHTA and CDR2 is FQGNSA. The CDR3 is CASSPPGGRGNEQFF. The CDR3 region has the DNA TGTGCCAGCAGCCCCCCGGGCGGGAGGGGTAATGAGCAGTTCTTC.

The chain carries TRBV5-8 and TRBJ1-5; D gene ambiguous. Germline V CDR1 and CDR2: SGHTS, YDEGEE. V was pared by 1 base and J by 2 bases, with 10 bases between. The CDR3 has 15 amino acids. DNA for the CDR3: TGTGCCAGCAGCTTGACCGGATCCGGCAATCAGCCCCAGCATTTT. Translation: CASSLTGSGNQPQHF.

The count of this clone is one. The CDR3: CSVAGSERNYGYTF. The CDR3 region has the DNA TGCAGCGTTGCCGGGTCAGAAAGAAACTATGGCTACACCTTC. This rearrangement joins TRBV29-1 to TRBJ1-2; unclear D gene. Trimming removed 4 bases from V and 2 bases from J, with 14 bases in between. The germline V gene encodes CDR1 SQVTM and CDR2 ANQGSEA. CDR3 size: 14 residues.

For the CDR3, the DNA is TGTGCCAGCACCGCAGGCTTCAATCAGCCCCAGCATTTT. Protein: CASTAGFNQPQHF. The genes are TRBV6-1 and TRBJ1-5; D not resolved. Per the germline V gene, CDR1 is MNHNS and CDR2 is SASEGT. The CDR3 covers 13 residues. Trimming stripped 7 bases from V and 3 bases from J, with 10 bases between.

This clone was picked up one time. V gene TRBV12-2 combines with J gene TRBJ2-7; the table's D call TRBD1 went unverified against the DNA. TRBV12-2 is a documented pseudogene. CDR3 length: 14 residues. Written as DNA, the CDR3 is TGTGCAAGTCGTCTGCAGGGGGACGGCTACGAGCAGTACTTC. Translating it yields CASRLQGDGYEQYF.

V is TRBV5-4 and J is TRBJ1-1, with D perhaps matching TRBD1 (5 bases). V was pared by 4 bases and J by 0 bases, with 13 bases between. The CDR3 has 15 amino acids. Germline CDR1 SGHNT, CDR2 YYREEE (reference sequence). The CDR3 DNA sequence: TGTGCCAGCAGCATGGGACGGAACCTGAACACTGAAGCTTTCTTT. Encoded protein: CASSMGRNLNTEAFF. Supplemented by reference TRBV5-4 and TRBJ1-1, the full variable domain reads ETGVTQSPTHLIKTRGQQVTLRCSSQSGHNTVSWYQQALGQGPQFIFQYYREEENGRGNFPPRFSGLQFPNYSSELNVNALELDDSALYLCASSMGRNLNTEAFFGQGTRLTVV.

The chain links TRBV6-1 to TRBJ2-1, with D possibly being TRBD2 (6 bases). CDR3 size: 14 residues. The germline V gene has CDR1 MNHNS and CDR2 SASEGT. V lost 6 bases and J 10 bases, leaving 19 bases between the germline ends. The CDR3 DNA reads as TGTGCCAGCAGGGCCCCCGGAGGGAGGCACGAGCAGTTCTTC. Amino acids: CASRAPGGRHEQFF.

This clone was seen a single time. The rearrangement joins TRBV6-1 to TRBJ2-7; TRBD2 agrees at 7 bases. CDR1 and CDR2 (germline): MNHNS, SASEGT. The V and J ends lost 6 bases and 3 bases, in that order; junction bases with no gene match: 2. The CDR3 spans 12 residues. CDR3 DNA: TGTGCCAGCAGGGGGAGGGTCTACGAGCAGTACTTC. Translation gives CASRGRVYEQYF.

The V and J genes are TRBV18 and TRBJ2-3, with TRBD1 as a possible D gene (5 bases). This CDR3 is 16 amino acids long. Germline lookup yields CDR1 KGHSH and CDR2 LQKENI. Trimming removed 1 base at V and 2 bases at J, with 13 bases between. This chain's CDR3 is CASSPLGRQITDTQYF. The DNA for the CDR3 is TGTGCCAGCTCACCACTAGGCCGACAGATCACAGATACGCAGTATTTT.

The V call is TRBV5-1, the J call TRBJ2-3; D is undetermined. The V end was cut by 1 base, the J end by 4 bases, with 13 bases between. This CDR3 has 15 residues. Germline CDR1 and CDR2: SGHRS and YFSETQ. The DNA for the CDR3 is TGCGCCAGCAGCTTGAAGCAGGTAACACCAGATACGCAGTATTTT. Translating it yields CASSLKQVTPDTQYF.

Turning to this clone: The junction and the germline gene differ at one end; a read error may be behind it. V usage is TRBV25-1 and J usage is TRBJ1-1; 10 nucleotides line up with TRBD1. CDR3 size: 16 residues. From germline, CDR1 is MGHDK and CDR2 SYGVNS. The CDR3 here is CASSPDGGQGNSEAFF. As DNA, the CDR3 is TGTGCCAGCAGCCCCGACGGGGGACAGGGGAACTCTGAAGCTTTCTTT.

Concerning this clone: Other DNA sequences in the sample encode the same CDR3. The rearrangement joins TRBV7-9 to TRBJ2-1; no reliable D call. Trimming stripped 5 bases from V and 7 bases from J, with 9 bases between. CDR1 is SEHNR and CDR2 is FQNEAQ in the germline V gene (reference sequence). This CDR3 spans 12 amino acids. CDR3 sequence (DNA): TGTGCCAGCAGCCCCCAAGGGAATGAGCAGTTCTTC. Protein product: CASSPQGNEQFF.

The chain employs TRBV30 and TRBJ1-2; the D is unclear. Per the germline V gene, CDR1 is GTSNPN and CDR2 is SVGIG (reference sequence). The CDR3 length is 11 residues. The V gene lost 3 bases and the J gene lost 7 bases, with 9 bases spanning the gap. CDR3 residues: CAWSHPSGYTF. DNA for the CDR3: TGTGCCTGGAGCCACCCGAGTGGCTACACCTTC.

The chain combines TRBV5-1 with TRBJ2-7; the match to TRBD2 covers 11 bases. CDR1 SGHRS and CDR2 YFSETQ come from the germline V gene. With V trimmed by 7 bases and J by 4 bases, 4 bases remained unmatched. The CDR3 spans 13 residues. The CDR3 loop is CASALAGVYEQYF. The CDR3 DNA sequence: TGCGCCAGCGCACTAGCGGGGGTGTACGAGCAGTACTTC.

A remark on this clone: The same CDR3 is also encoded by other DNA sequences in this sample. The chain joins TRBV5-1 to TRBJ2-1; D perhaps matches TRBD1 (5 bases). CDR3 size: 14 residues. CDR1 SGHRS and CDR2 YFSETQ come from the germline V gene. With 2 bases removed from V and 4 bases from J, the gap between germline ends came to 10 bases. The CDR3 coding sequence is TGCGCCAGCAGCTTCAGGGATAGGTACAATGAGCAGTTCTTC. Translated, it gives CASSFRDRYNEQFF.

On this clone itself: The sample has other DNA sequences that encode this CDR3 too. This sequence joins TRBV7-2 and TRBJ2-3; D gene uncertain. Looked up from germline, CDR1 is SGHTA and CDR2 is FQGNSA. This CDR3 has 12 amino acids. Trimming shortened V by 1 base and J by 6 bases, and 5 bases separated the two germline ends. DNA for the CDR3: TGTGCCAGCAGCTTAGTAGTGGATACGCAGTATTTT. Its translation: CASSLVVDTQYF.

The gene calls are TRBV7-2 and TRBJ2-7; D unclear. The germline V gene encodes CDR1 SGHTA and CDR2 FQGNSA. V lost 8 bases and J lost 4, with 12 bases in between. The CDR3 is 12 residues long. This CDR3 reads CASGRTRYEQYF. The CDR3, as DNA: TGTGCCAGCGGCCGGACCCGGTACGAGCAGTACTTC.

The chain carries TRBV6-5 and TRBJ2-7; 7 bases line up with TRBD2. From germline, CDR1 is MNHEY and CDR2 SVGAGI. The V segment lost 0 bases and the J segment 6 bases; nucleotides outside the gene matches: 8. CDR3 length equals 15 residues. This CDR3 is CASSYSGGRGSEQYF. CDR3 coding DNA: TGTGCCAGCAGTTACTCGGGCGGGAGAGGTTCCGAGCAGTACTTC.

This chain uses TRBV6-6 with TRBJ2-7; the match to TRBD2 covers 7 bases. The germline CDR1 and CDR2 sequences are MNHNY and SVGAGI (reference sequence). J lost 6 bases, V lost 0 bases, and 8 bases had no gene match. The CDR3 has 15 residues. This CDR3 reads CASSYSVRESGEQYF. The CDR3 nucleotides are TGTGCCAGCAGTTACTCAGTGCGGGAGTCGGGCGAGCAGTACTTC.

This chain links TRBV5-1 with TRBJ1-4; D unresolved. From germline, CDR1 is SGHRS and CDR2 YFSETQ. The CDR3 has 14 residues. With 0 bases removed from V and 4 bases from J, the gap between germline ends came to 7 bases. The DNA for the CDR3 is TGCGCCAGCAGCTTGGCCAGAAATAATGAAAAACTGTTTTTT. This gives the protein CASSLARNNEKLFF. Using reference TRBV5-1 and TRBJ1-4 for the parts outside the CDR3, the full variable domain is KAGVTQTPRYLIKTRGQQVTLSCSPISGHRSVSWYQQTPGQGLQFLFEYFSETQRNKGNFPGRFSGRQFSNSRSEMNVSTLELGDSALYLCASSLARNNEKLFFGSGTQLSVL.

About this clone itself: Other DNA sequences in this specimen translate into the identical CDR3. The rearrangement joins TRBV29-1 to TRBJ2-5; D is ambiguous. The CDR3 extends over 10 amino acids. Per germline, CDR1 SQVTM and CDR2 ANQGSEA. V lost 4 bases to trimming and J lost 5 bases, with 5 bases between them. The CDR3 protein is CSVALETQYF. CDR3 DNA sequence: TGCAGCGTTGCGCTCGAGACCCAGTACTTC.

A single count supports this clone. This chain joins TRBV4-3 and TRBJ2-1; D may correspond to TRBD1 or TRBD2 (6 bases each). In germline, CDR1 is LGHNA, CDR2 YSLEER. Trimming took off 0 bases at V and 9 bases at J, with 9 bases between the two ends. There are 13 residues in the CDR3. DNA for the CDR3: TGCGCCAGCAGCCAAGACAGGGGAGGTGAGCAGTTCTTC. The encoded protein is CASSQDRGGEQFF.

The chain joins TRBV6-1 to TRBJ2-7, with D unclear. Per the germline V gene, CDR1 is MNHNS and CDR2 is SASEGT. The CDR3 extends over 15 amino acids. The V and J ends lost 3 bases and 0 bases respectively, with 12 bases between them. CDR3 nucleotide sequence: TGTGCCAGCAGTGATTTTGCGGAGAGCTCCTACGAGCAGTACTTC. This gives the protein CASSDFAESSYEQYF.

In this sample, this clone turned up once. This chain joins TRBV28 and TRBJ2-7; 10 positions agree with TRBD2. Germline V gives CDR1 MDHEN, CDR2 SYDVKM. This CDR3 contains 15 residues. The junction had 9 bases not matched to a gene; V was cut back by 4 bases and J by 6 bases. The CDR3 loop reads CASSYALAGVPEQYF. In nucleotides, the CDR3 is TGTGCCAGCAGTTATGCCCTAGCGGGAGTCCCCGAGCAGTACTTC.